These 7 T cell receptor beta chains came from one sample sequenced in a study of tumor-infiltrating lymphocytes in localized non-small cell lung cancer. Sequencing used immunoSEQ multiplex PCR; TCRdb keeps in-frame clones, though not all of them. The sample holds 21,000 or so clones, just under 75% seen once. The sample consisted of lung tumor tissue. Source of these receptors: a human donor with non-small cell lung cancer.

Written as DNA, the CDR3 is TGTGCCAGCAGCTTTCCAAATGCCGGGACAGGGAAGCCCGGGGAGCTGTTTTTT. Translating it yields CASSFPNAGTGKPGELFF. J is TRBJ2-2 and V is TRBV7-6, with 9 bases lining up with TRBD1. The trim removed 3 bases at V and 6 bases at J, leaving 14 bases unmatched. CDR3 length equals 18 residues. Germline assignment: CDR1 SGHVS and CDR2 FNYEAQ.

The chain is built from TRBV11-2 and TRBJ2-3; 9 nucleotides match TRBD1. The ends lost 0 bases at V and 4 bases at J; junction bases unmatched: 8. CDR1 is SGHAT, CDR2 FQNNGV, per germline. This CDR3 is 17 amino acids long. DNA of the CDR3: TGTGCCAGCAGCTTAGAAGGGACAGGGATGTTTTCAGATACGCAGTATTTT. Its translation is CASSLEGTGMFSDTQYF.

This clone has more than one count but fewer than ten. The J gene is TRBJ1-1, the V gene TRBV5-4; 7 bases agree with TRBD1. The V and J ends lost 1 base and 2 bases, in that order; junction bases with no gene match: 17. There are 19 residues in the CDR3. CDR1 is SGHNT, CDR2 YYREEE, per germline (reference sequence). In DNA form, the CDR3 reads TGTGCCAGCAGCTTGTTGGGCAGGGGGTCATATCTTTCAAACACTGAAGCTTTCTTT. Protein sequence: CASSLLGRGSYLSNTEAFF.

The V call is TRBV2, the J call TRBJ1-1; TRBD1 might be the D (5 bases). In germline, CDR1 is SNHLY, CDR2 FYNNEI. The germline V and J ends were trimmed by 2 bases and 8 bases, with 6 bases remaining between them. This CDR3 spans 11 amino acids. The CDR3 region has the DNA TGTGCCAGCAGTGAAAGGACAGAAGCTTTCTTT. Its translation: CASSERTEAFF.

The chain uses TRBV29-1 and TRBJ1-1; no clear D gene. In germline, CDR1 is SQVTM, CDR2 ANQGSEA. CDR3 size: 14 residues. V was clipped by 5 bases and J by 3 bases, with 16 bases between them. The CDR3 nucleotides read TGCAGCGTTACCCTTTTAGGGCGAGACACTGAAGCTTTCTTT. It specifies CSVTLLGRDTEAFF.

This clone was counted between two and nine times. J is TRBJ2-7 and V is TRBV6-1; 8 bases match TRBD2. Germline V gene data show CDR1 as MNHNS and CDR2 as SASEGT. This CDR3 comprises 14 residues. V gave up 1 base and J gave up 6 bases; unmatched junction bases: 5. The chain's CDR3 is CASSEGGTRIEQYF. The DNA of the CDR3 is TGTGCCAGCAGTGAAGGCGGGACTAGGATCGAGCAGTACTTC.

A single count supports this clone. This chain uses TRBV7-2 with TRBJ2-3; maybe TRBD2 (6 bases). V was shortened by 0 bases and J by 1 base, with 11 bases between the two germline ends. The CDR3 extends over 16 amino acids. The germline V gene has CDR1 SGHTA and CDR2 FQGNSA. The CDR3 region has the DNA TGTGCCAGCAGCTTAGCGCGGGACCCACGCACAGATACGCAGTATTTT. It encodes CASSLARDPRTDTQYF.